This T cell receptor beta chain was observed in a study of identical twins. TCRdb processed the 5' RACE reads anew with MiXCR; each CDR3 protein has one entry. The table lists around 500,000 distinct CDR3 sequences, 14% of them singletons. CDR3 length equals 13 residues. Germline assignment: CDR1 SGHAT and CDR2 FQNNGV. The germline V and J ends were trimmed by 0 bases and 10 bases, with 12 bases remaining between them. This clonotype was recorded at least ten times. These data were likewise used in another study, on yellow fever vaccine responses in identical twins. This second report adds: Twins reportedly mounted vaccine T cell responses that seemed partly convergent, partly personalized.

The sequence derives from a woman aged 18 to 35 in good health. Sequencing was carried out using CD4+ T cells sorted from blood. The rearrangement uses TRBV11-2 and TRBJ1-1; D is ambiguous. The CDR3 coding sequence is TGTGCCAGCAGCTTAGACGGAGACGGTTTAGCTTTCTTT. Protein product: CASSLDGDGLAFF.